Shown below are 23 T cell receptor beta chains from a single sample sequenced in a study of cytomegalovirus exposure and HLA in healthy donors (dated by TCRdb to the late 2010s). The method behind the library was the immunoSEQ multiplex PCR assay. For the multiplex PCR, a mixture combining 60 forward primers for TCR Vbeta segments and 13 reverse primers for TCR Jbeta segments was used. The source is immuneACCESS, and TCRdb retained only in-frame sequences with V and J called. Part of the clones is not carried over; for the studies checked, unresolved V genes explain less than half of this, and the remainder is unexplained. Within this sample are 150,000 to 200,000 clones, with around 84% of them counted one time only. Jointly, the top ten make up 7% to 9.5% of the sample. The sample consisted of PBMCs. These receptors all stem from a male donor in good health and CMV-seropositive.

The rearrangement uses TRBV28 and TRBJ2-5; TRBD1 is a possible D gene (6 bases). V shed 8 bases and J shed 4 bases, with 14 bases lying between them. The CDR3 sequence is 13 residues long. CDR1 and CDR2 from the germline V gene are MDHEN and SYDVKM. The CDR3 nucleotides are TGTGCCAGCTTTTCGGCACAGGGAGAGACCCAGTACTTC. Residues: CASFSAQGETQYF.

The rearrangement links TRBV18 to TRBJ2-7; D remains ambiguous. The germline V gene encodes CDR1 KGHSH and CDR2 LQKENI. Between the trimmed V and J ends, which lost 6 bases and 1 base, there was a span of 13 bases. The CDR3 has 14 residues. The CDR3 loop reads CASSYRQISYEQYF. The CDR3 region has the DNA TGTGCCAGCTCCTACCGACAAATATCCTACGAGCAGTACTTC. Based on the CDR3 plus reference TRBV18 and TRBJ2-7, the full variable domain is NAGVMQNPRHLVRRRGQEARLRCSPMKGHSHVYWYRQLPEEGLKFMVYLQKENIIDESGMPKERFSAEFPKEGPSILRIQQVVRGDSAAYFCASSYRQISYEQYFGPGTRLTVT.

This chain links TRBV27 with TRBJ1-2; D unclear. The CDR3 extends over 13 amino acids. The V gene's germline CDR1 is MNHEY and CDR2 SMNVEV (reference sequence). Trimming cost V 6 bases and J 4 bases, with 12 bases left between them. The CDR3 DNA sequence: TGTGCCAGCAGCCGCAGTGATTTCTATGGCTACACCTTC. Translated: CASSRSDFYGYTF.

This chain connects TRBV7-9 to TRBJ2-2; D possibly corresponds to TRBD1 (8 bases). CDR3 length: 17 amino acids. The V and J ends lost 8 bases and 5 bases respectively, with 24 bases between them. Germline loops: CDR1 SEHNR, CDR2 FQNEAQ (reference sequence). CDR3 loop: CASGRGQEEVRTGELFF. The DNA of the CDR3 is TGTGCCAGCGGGAGGGGACAGGAGGAGGTTAGGACCGGGGAGCTGTTTTTT.

J is TRBJ1-2 and V is TRBV7-2, with 8 bases identical to TRBD1. The germline CDR1 and CDR2 sequences are SGHTA and FQGNSA. V was clipped by 4 bases and J by 7 bases; unmatched bases: 8. The CDR3 runs 14 residues. CDR3 sequence reads: CASSSRQGMSGYTF. The DNA for the CDR3 is TGTGCCAGCAGCTCTCGACAGGGGATGAGTGGCTACACCTTC.

This chain uses TRBV27 with TRBJ2-7, with TRBD2 matching 12 bases. V trimming: 6 bases; J trimming: 2 bases; junction bases outside the gene matches: 5. Looked up from germline, CDR1 is MNHEY and CDR2 is SMNVEV (reference sequence). The CDR3 covers 15 residues. In DNA, the CDR3 is TGTGCCAGCAGCCCGAGACTAGCGGGGGCCTACGAGCAGTACTTC. This encodes CASSPRLAGAYEQYF.

A single count supports this clone. The chain links TRBV18 to TRBJ1-1, with D perhaps matching TRBD1 (5 bases). The CDR3 has 15 residues. Trimming took 3 bases from V and 4 from J, leaving 15 bases between them. Germline V gene data show CDR1 as KGHSH and CDR2 as LQKENI. The CDR3 DNA is TGTGCCAGCTCACCTTATCGGAGGGGAAGCACTGAAGCTTTCTTT. Its protein product is CASSPYRRGSTEAFF.

The chain couples TRBV28 to TRBJ1-1; 8 bases align to TRBD1. CDR3 length equals 13 residues. The V segment lost 7 bases and the J segment 1 base; nucleotides outside the gene matches: 2. Looked up from germline, CDR1 is MDHEN and CDR2 is SYDVKM. The CDR3 region is CASKQGGNTEAFF. The CDR3 DNA reads as TGTGCCAGCAAACAGGGGGGGAACACTGAAGCTTTCTTT.

The count of this clone is one. The junction shows a germline mismatch at one end, possibly a read error. The V call is TRBV10-3, the J call TRBJ2-2, with TRBD1 matching over 10 bases. CDR1 ENHRY and CDR2 SYGVKD come from the germline V gene. This CDR3 contains 16 residues. The CDR3 sequence: CAISQSDRGETGELFF. CDR3 sequence (DNA): TGTGCCATCAGTCAGTCGGACAGGGGGGAGACCGGGGAGCTGTTTTTT.

The V gene is TRBV28, the J gene TRBJ2-2, with TRBD1 matching over 7 bases. Germline V gene lookup returns CDR1 MDHEN and CDR2 SYDVKM. V shed 10 bases, J shed 1 base, and the junction held 15 bases outside the gene matches. The CDR3 has 17 amino acids. This chain's CDR3 is CATATAGGPGNTGELFF. For the CDR3, the DNA is TGTGCCACCGCCACGGCAGGGGGTCCCGGGAACACCGGGGAGCTGTTTTTT.

V is TRBV7-2 and J is TRBJ1-1; D is perhaps TRBD1 (6 bases). The germline V gene encodes CDR1 SGHTA and CDR2 FQGNSA. V lost 7 bases to trimming and J lost 7 bases, with 16 bases between them. The CDR3 spans 13 residues. CDR3 in DNA: TGTGCCAGCACCCGGCAGAGGGACATTGAAGCTTTCTTT. It is translated as CASTRQRDIEAFF.

This clone was counted only a few times. This chain links TRBV28 with TRBJ1-5; tentative D call: TRBD1 (5 bases). V was cut by 5 bases and J by 9 bases, with 17 bases left in between. The V gene's germline CDR1 is MDHEN and CDR2 SYDVKM. This CDR3 has 14 residues. The CDR3 reads CASSPLGANSPQHF. The CDR3 DNA reads TGTGCCAGCAGTCCCCTTGGGGCCAACTCGCCCCAGCATTTT.

Notes on this clone: Other DNA sequences in the sample encode the same CDR3. This rearrangement joins TRBV7-6 to TRBJ1-4, with TRBD1 matching over 7 bases. With V trimmed by 2 bases and J by 5 bases, 2 bases remained unmatched. The CDR3 is made up of 14 amino acids. Per germline, CDR1 SGHVS and CDR2 FNYEAQ. In DNA, the CDR3 is TGTGCCAGCAGCTTACGGGACAGAAATGAAAAACTGTTTTTT. Its translation: CASSLRDRNEKLFF.

This chain joins TRBV6-1 and TRBJ1-2; possible D gene TRBD1, 5 bases. Germline CDR1 reads MNHNS; CDR2 reads SASEGT. V was shortened by 5 bases and J by 3 bases, with 13 bases between the two germline ends. The CDR3 is 14 amino acids. The CDR3 DNA reads TGTGCCAGCAGTTCTCAGGGATCGTACTATGGCTACACCTTC. Translated, it gives CASSSQGSYYGYTF.

The chain combines TRBV13 with TRBJ2-2, with D maybe TRBD1 (5 bases). V was cut by 5 bases and J by 7 bases, with 20 bases left in between. The CDR3 consists of 16 residues. Germline V lookup: CDR1 PRHDT, CDR2 FYEKMQ (reference sequence). Here the CDR3 reads CASSAPPRVLSGELFF. The CDR3 DNA reads as TGTGCCAGCAGCGCCCCACCCAGGGTCCTTAGCGGGGAGCTGTTTTTT.

Note on this clone: At one end, the junction sequence differs from germline, possibly due to a read error. The rearrangement joins TRBV5-1 to TRBJ2-6; tentative D call: TRBD2 (6 bases). There are 17 residues in the CDR3. Germline loops: CDR1 SGHRS, CDR2 YFSETQ. Written as DNA, the CDR3 is TGCGCCAGCAGCCCGGGACTGCCGATCTCTGGGGCCAACGGCCTGACTTTC. Its protein is CASSPGLPISGANGLTF.

The V and J genes are TRBV19 and TRBJ2-7; D is uncertain. Germline V CDR1 and CDR2: LNHDA, SQIVND (reference sequence). V dropped 3 bases and J dropped 1 base, with 7 bases sitting between them. The CDR3 runs to 13 residues. The CDR3 DNA reads as TGTGCCAGTAGTATGCAGGATTCCTACGAGCAGTACTTC. Amino acids: CASSMQDSYEQYF.

The chain employs TRBV7-9 and TRBJ1-1; TRBD1 is a possible D gene (5 bases). V lost 1 base to trimming and J lost 5 bases, with 8 bases between them. The germline V gene has CDR1 SEHNR and CDR2 FQNEAQ (reference sequence). This CDR3 contains 13 residues. The CDR3 here is CASSLEDSTEAFF. The CDR3 DNA follows: TGTGCCAGCAGCTTAGAAGACAGTACTGAAGCTTTCTTT.

This chain links TRBV7-2 with TRBJ2-2; 7 bases agree with TRBD2. Trimming at V came to 3 bases and at J to 7 bases, leaving 8 bases not matched to a gene. Germline CDR1 and CDR2: SGHTA and FQGNSA. The CDR3 is made up of 15 amino acids. For the CDR3, the DNA is TGTGCCAGCAGCTTCAATGCGGGAGCGAACGGGGAGCTGTTTTTT. Amino acid sequence: CASSFNAGANGELFF.

The chain joins TRBV7-6 to TRBJ2-2; 10 bases are shared with TRBD2. The germline V gene encodes CDR1 SGHVS and CDR2 FNYEAQ. V lost 7 bases and J lost 4; bases outside the gene matches: 12. The CDR3 has 17 residues. The CDR3 coding sequence is TGTGCCAGCACGAAGAAACTAGCGGGAAGTCGCACCGGGGAGCTGTTTTTT. Translated: CASTKKLAGSRTGELFF.

Turning to this clone: Other nucleotide sequences in the sample specify the same CDR3. The V and J genes are TRBV6-6 and TRBJ1-3; 8 nucleotides match TRBD1. The V segment lost 6 bases and the J segment 3 bases; nucleotides outside the gene matches: 7. Looked up from germline, CDR1 is MNHNY and CDR2 is SVGAGI (reference sequence). This CDR3 has 15 amino acids. CDR3 DNA sequence: TGTGCCAGCAGCCGTGTCGGACAGGGTGGAAACACCATATATTTT. Its protein is CASSRVGQGGNTIYF.

V usage is TRBV28 and J usage is TRBJ1-1; 10 bases map to TRBD1. V was clipped by 7 bases and J by 1 base; unmatched bases: 9. The CDR3 has 16 amino acids. CDR1 and CDR2 from the germline V gene are MDHEN and SYDVKM. CDR3 DNA: TGTGCCAGCACCCTGTCCAGGGACAGGGGGAACACTGAAGCTTTCTTT. Its protein is CASTLSRDRGNTEAFF.

The chain uses TRBV5-1 and TRBJ2-3, with TRBD2 as a possible D gene (6 bases). Looked up from germline, CDR1 is SGHRS and CDR2 is YFSETQ. The CDR3 is 15 amino acids. Trimming shortened V by 2 bases and J by 7 bases, and 17 bases separated the two germline ends. The CDR3 is CASSFDPGSANTQYF. CDR3 nucleotides: TGCGCCAGCAGCTTCGACCCCGGGAGCGCAAATACGCAGTATTTT.